This TCR beta chain appears in the sequencing data of a study of shared clonotypes between healthy human individuals (dated by TCRdb to about 2020). Broadly, across the study: The cohort comprised a couple of women and a few men aged 18 to 49 years. For each donor, CD4 naive and CD4 memory were each run on three plates, CD8 naive on two plates, and CD8 memory on one plate. To estimate repertoire size and how much clonotypes are shared between individuals, the study performed deep sequencing of blood TCR repertoires from a handful of healthy adults. Libraries were prepared and TCR repertoires were sequenced by different laboratories using diverse techniques, in order to increase sequencing depth and limit assay-specific biases. Between about 0.94 and 10 billion PBMCs per donor were obtained by leukapheresis.

Using the deep immunoSEQ assay, multiplex PCR amplified TCR CDR3 regions from genomic DNA. Extracted genomic DNA from each cell subset was spread evenly across all wells of several immunoSEQ 96-well plates, with each plate serving as a replicate. For sorted subsets, about 0.2 ug genomic DNA, equal to 25,000 to 35,000 T cell genomes, was loaded into each replicate PCR. The purified libraries were quantified using a Qubit 3.0 fluorometer, sized with a Bioanalyzer 2100, and then quantified again using the KAPA Library Quantification kit. Every immunoSEQ 96-well plate was sequenced on a dedicated single-read 150-cycle Illumina NextSeq 550 flow cell. In the source study's methods: Because the immunoSEQ output held only junctional sequences and lacked quality scores, the filtering could not match the filtering applied to full-length reads. To assign V/J genes and CDR3, sequences were annotated against IMGT germline references using PyIR, a Python wrapper for IgBLAST v1.9. Reads were filtered out if the reads had weak V/J assignments (E-value above 1e-6), no CDR3, stop codons, out-of-frame junctions, or ambiguous translated residues. V3J clonotypes were defined as sequences sharing the same inferred V gene, J gene, and CDR3 amino acid sequence. To compute the percentage overlap between repertoires, the number of shared unique clonotypes was divided by the size of the smaller repertoire. Repertoire richness was assessed with RTK rarefaction, the Chao1 estimator, and Recon v2.1 estimates of unobserved clonotypes. OLGA was used to compute generation probabilities for all TCRbeta clonotypes that the gDNA method yielded from a few donors. TCRdb carries this immuneACCESS record with in-frame sequences only. Its versions omit some clonotypes, under half of them owing to an unresolved V gene in the studies checked, with the rest unexplained. The D gene and trimming were derived from the DNA, and the V and J assignments and clone size from that table. The sample data list tens of thousands of clones, and 50% to 70% of these were observed just once. The ten largest make up about half of the sample.

Donors were healthy HIV-negative adults with no recently reported acute infections or vaccinations. Only Caucasian adults living in Nashville, Tennessee, USA were represented among the donors. The CD8 memory samples were a combination of magnetically selected CD45RO+ cells and CCR7-negative CD45RA+ effector memory (TemRA) cells. After blood collection by leukapheresis, PBMCs were isolated using Ficoll-Histopaque density gradient centrifugation and then cryopreserved in the vapor phase of liquid nitrogen. Purity and quantity of every magnetically sorted T cell population were checked by analytical flow cytometry. Genomic DNA was isolated from every sorted fraction and measured by UV absorbance on a Nanodrop 2000c. The paper as a whole reports these results and caveats: Incomplete sequencing was indicated by rarefaction of sorted-subset datasets, despite the large sequencing depth. Compared with non-shared clonotypes, clonotypes shared by all four sorted-subset donors had higher generation probabilities. Pairwise subsampling indicated that sequencing depth was expected to affect the degree of clonotype sharing among donors. Across a handful of donors, about 4.5% of naive CD4, 3.5% of naive CD8, about 2% of memory CD4, and under 0.45% of memory CD8 clonotypes were shared. Sampling was restricted to blood, and TCR repertoires in tissues likely differ from the TCR repertoires found in blood. Naive subsets generally had larger estimated clonotype richness than memory subsets did. Because the study included only a small number of donors, the genetic and exposure-history diversity represented was limited.

This clone was observed a handful of times. Its antigen specificity is not known. No per-base quality is available; no much larger clone lies one base away. The sequence was collected from a man aged 30-40 years in good health. Sequencing input: memory CD8+ T cells sorted from blood. Read against the paper, the sample's cell subset or site label means: CD45RO+ cells pooled with CCR7-negative TemRA cells.

The CDR3 in this case is CASSYVQSNEKLFF. The DNA sequence is TGTGCCAGCAGCTACGTACAGTCTAATGAAAAACTGTTTTTT. The chain employs TRBV11-2 and TRBJ1-4, with the identity of the D gene unclear. The CDR3 goes from the cysteine to the phenylalanine over 14 residues. This entry keeps only the CDR3 DNA: 42 bases, framed from base 1. The V end loses 4 bases and the J end loses 3 bases, and a stretch of 9 bases separates them. The CDR1 and CDR2 encoded by the germline V gene are SGHAT and FQNNGV.